The subject of this entry is one T cell receptor (beta chain). Libraries were prepared by immunoSEQ multiplex PCR; TCRdb keeps only in-frame clonotypes and omits some of them. Here the sample spans roughly 30,000 clones, 70% to 90% being singletons. The source of the sample is a study of STAT5B mutations in CD4+ large granular lymphocyte leukemia. Losses at the gene ends were 7 bases for V and 5 bases for J; bases not matched to a gene: 5. The CDR3 length is 13 residues. CDR1 MDHEN and CDR2 SYDVKM come from the germline V gene. Material for sequencing was CD4+ T cells from blood buffy coats. The chain uses TRBV28 and TRBJ2-1; 7 nucleotides agree with TRBD1. The TCR originated in a human donor in good health. DNA of the CDR3: TGTGCCAGCAAGATAGGGGGCCACAATGAGCAGTTCTTC. As protein: CASKIGGHNEQFF.